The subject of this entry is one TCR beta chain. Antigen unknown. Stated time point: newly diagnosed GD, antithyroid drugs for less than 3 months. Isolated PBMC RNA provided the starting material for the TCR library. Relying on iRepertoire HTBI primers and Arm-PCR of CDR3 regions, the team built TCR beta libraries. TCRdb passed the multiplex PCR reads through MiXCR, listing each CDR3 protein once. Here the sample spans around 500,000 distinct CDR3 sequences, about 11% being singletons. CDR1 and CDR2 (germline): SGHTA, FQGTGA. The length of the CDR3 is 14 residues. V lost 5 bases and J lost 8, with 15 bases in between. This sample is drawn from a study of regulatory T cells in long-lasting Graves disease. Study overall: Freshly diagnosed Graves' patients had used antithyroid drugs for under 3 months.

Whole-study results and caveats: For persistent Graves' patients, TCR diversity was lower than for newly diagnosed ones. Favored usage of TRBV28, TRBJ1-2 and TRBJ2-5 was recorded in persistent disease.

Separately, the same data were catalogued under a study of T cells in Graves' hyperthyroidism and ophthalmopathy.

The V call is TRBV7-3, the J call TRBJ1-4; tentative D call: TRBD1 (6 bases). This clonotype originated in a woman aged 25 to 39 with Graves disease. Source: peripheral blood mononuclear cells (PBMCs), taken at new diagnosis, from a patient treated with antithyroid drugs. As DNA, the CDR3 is TGTGCCAGCAGCCTTACAGGGAGGGGAGAAAAACTGTTTTTT. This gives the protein CASSLTGRGEKLFF.